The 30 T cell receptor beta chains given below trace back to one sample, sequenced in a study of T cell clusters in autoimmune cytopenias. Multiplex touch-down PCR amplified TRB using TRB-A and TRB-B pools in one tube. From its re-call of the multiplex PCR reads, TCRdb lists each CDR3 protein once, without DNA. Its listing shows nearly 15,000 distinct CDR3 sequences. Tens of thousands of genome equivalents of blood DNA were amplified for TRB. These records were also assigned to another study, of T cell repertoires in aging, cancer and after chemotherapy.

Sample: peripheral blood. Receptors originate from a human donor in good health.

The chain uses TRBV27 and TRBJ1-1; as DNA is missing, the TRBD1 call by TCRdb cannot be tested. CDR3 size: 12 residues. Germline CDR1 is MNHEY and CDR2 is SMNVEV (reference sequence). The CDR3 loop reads CASSFRQGPAFF.

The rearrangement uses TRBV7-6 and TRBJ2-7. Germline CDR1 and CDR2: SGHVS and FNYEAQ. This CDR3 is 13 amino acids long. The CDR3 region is CASSLRAKGEQYF.

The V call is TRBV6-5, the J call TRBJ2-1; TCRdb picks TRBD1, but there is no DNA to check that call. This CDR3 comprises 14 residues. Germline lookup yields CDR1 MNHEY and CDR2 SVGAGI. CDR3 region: CASKGEATYNEQFF.

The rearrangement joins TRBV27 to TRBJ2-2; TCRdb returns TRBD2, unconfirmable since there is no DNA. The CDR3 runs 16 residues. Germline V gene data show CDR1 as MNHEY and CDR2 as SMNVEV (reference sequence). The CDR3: CASSSQGPTWAGELFF.

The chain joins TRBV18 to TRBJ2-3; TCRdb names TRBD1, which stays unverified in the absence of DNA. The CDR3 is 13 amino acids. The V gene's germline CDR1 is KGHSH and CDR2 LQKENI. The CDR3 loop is CASSLPYPNTQYF.

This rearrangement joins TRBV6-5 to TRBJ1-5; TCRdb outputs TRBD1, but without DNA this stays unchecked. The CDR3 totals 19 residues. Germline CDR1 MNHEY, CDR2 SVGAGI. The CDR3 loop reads CASSYLGPTGVSNNQPQHF.

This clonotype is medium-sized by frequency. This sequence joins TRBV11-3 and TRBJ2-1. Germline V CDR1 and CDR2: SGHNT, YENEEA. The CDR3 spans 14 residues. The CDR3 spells CASSLVGSHNEQFF. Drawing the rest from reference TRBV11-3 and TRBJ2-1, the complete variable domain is EAGVVQSPRYKIIEKKQPVAFWCNPISGHNTLYWYLQNLGQGPELLIRYENEEAVDDSQLPKDRFSAERLKGVDSTLKIQPAELGDSAVYLCASSLVGSHNEQFFGPGTRLTVL.

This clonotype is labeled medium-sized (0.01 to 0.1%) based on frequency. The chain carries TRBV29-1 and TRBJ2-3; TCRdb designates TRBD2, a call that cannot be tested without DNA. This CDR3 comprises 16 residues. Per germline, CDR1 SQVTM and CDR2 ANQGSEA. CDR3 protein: CSVTGRAGRGADTQYF.

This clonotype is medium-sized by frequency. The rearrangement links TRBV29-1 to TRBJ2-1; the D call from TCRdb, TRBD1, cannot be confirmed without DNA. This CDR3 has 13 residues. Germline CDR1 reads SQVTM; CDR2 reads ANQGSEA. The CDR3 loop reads CSVGGRVGNEQFF.

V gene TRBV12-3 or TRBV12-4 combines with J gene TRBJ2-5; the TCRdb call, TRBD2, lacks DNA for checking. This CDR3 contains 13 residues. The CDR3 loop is CASSLSRGGTQYF.

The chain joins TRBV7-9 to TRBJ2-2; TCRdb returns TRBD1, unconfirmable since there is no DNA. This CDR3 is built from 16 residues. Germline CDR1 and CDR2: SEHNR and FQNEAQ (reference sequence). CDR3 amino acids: CASSGGQGLGAGELFF.

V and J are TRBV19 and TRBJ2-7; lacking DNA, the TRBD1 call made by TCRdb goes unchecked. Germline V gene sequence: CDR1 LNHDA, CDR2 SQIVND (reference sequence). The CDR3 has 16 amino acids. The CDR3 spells CASSILVGQGTYEQYF.

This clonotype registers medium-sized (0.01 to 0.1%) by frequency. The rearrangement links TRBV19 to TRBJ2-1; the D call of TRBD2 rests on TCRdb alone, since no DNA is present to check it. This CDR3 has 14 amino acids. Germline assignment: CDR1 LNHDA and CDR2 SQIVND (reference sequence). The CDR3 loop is CASVSGTSGYEQFF.

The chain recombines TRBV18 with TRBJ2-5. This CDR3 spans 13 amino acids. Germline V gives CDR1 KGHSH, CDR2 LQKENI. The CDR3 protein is CASSPQEGETQYF.

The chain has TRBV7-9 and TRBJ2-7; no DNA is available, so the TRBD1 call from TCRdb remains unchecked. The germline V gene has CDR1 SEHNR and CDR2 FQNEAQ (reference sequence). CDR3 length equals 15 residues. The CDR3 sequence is CASTPRGDRAYEQYF.

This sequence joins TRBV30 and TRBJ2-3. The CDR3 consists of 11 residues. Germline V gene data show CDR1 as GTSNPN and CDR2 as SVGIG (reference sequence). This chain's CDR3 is CACSVPDTQYF.

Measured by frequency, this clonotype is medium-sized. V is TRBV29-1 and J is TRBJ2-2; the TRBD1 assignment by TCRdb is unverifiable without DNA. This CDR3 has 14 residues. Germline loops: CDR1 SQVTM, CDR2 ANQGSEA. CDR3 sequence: CSVRRQGNTGELFF.

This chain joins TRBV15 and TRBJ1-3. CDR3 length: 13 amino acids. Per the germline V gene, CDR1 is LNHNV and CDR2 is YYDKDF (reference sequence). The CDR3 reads CATSSLRGNTIYF.

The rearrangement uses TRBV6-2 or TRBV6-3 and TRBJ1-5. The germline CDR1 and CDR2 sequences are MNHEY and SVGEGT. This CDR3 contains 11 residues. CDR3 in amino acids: CASRNNQPQHF.

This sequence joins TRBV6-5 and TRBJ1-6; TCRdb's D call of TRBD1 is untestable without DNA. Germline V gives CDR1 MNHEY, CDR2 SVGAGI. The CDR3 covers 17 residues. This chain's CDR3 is CASKLQQGARPFSPLHF.

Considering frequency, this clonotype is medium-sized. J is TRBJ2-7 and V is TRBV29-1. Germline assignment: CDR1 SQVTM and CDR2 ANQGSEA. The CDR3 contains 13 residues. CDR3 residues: CSVGPDPNYEQYF.

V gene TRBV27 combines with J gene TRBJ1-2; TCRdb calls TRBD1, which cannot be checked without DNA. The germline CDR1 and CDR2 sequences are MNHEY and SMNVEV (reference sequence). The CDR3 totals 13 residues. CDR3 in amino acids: CASSRLGAYGYTF.

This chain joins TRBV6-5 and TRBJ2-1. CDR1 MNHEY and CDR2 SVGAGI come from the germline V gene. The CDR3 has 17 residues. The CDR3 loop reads CASSYSRRQQAFNEQFF.

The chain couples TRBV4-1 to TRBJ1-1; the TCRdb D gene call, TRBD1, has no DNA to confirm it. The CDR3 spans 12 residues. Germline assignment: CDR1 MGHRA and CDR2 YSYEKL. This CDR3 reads CASSPQGYEAFF.

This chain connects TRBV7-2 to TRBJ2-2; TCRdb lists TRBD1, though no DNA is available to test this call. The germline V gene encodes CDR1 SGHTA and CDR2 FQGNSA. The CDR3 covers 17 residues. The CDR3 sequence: CASSLALAAPVTGELFF.

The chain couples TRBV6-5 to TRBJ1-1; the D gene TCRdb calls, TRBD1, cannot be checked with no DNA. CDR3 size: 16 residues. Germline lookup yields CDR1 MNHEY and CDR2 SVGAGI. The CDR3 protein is CASSSYRGSVNTEAFF.

CDR3: CASSGLAGATGELFF. The chain carries TRBV6-4 and TRBJ2-2; TCRdb picks TRBD2, but there is no DNA to check that call. Germline V gene lookup returns CDR1 MRHNA and CDR2 SNTAGT. CDR3 length equals 15 residues.

The CDR3: CASSPWGSGSEQFF. The rearrangement joins TRBV18 to TRBJ2-1; TCRdb returns TRBD2, unconfirmable since there is no DNA. This CDR3 has 14 amino acids. Germline CDR1 KGHSH, CDR2 LQKENI.

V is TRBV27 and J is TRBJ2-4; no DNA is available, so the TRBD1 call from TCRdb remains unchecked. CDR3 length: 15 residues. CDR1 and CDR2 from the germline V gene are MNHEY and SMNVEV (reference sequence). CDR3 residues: CASSLGGFAKNIQYF.

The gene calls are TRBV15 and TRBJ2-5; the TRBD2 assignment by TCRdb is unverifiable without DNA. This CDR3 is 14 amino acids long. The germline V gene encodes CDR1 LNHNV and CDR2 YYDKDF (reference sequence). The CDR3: CATSRTSGRETQYF.